Each of the 12 T cell receptor beta chains below was sequenced from the same sample in a study of beta chain features in type 1 diabetes. No cognate antigen is known for these TCRs. Isolated RNA was reverse transcribed in full, so expressed TCRB transcripts were sequenced. This table comes from immunoSEQ multiplex PCR, and its TCRdb copy is limited to in-frame clones, with some not included. Among roughly 250,000 clones listed, just over 20% were seen once. Study results and caveats: In all four CD4+ subsets, TCRB CDR3 length was significantly, moderately reduced in type 1 diabetes.

The sequenced material came from naive CD4+ T cells from blood. The source of these receptors is a woman aged 40 to 49 with type 1 diabetes.

This clone has just a few counts. The V gene is TRBV18, the J gene TRBJ2-7; 7 bases map to TRBD2. There are 15 residues in the CDR3. Unmatched junction bases numbered 9, after V lost 0 bases and J lost 7 bases. Germline loops: CDR1 KGHSH, CDR2 LQKENI. The DNA for the CDR3 is TGTGCCAGCTCACCACCTTGGGACTACTGGGGTGAGCAGTACTTC. Protein: CASSPPWDYWGEQYF.

This clone has only a few counts. This chain uses TRBV15 with TRBJ1-2, with a tentative D call TRBD1 (6 bases). This CDR3 comprises 14 residues. Trimming stripped 0 bases from V and 4 bases from J, with 9 bases between. In germline, CDR1 is LNHNV, CDR2 YYDKDF (reference sequence). As DNA, the CDR3 is TGTGCCACCAGCAGAGACAGGGGTGGCTATGGCTACACCTTC. This codes for CATSRDRGGYGYTF. Filled out from reference TRBV15 and TRBJ1-2, the complete variable domain reads DAMVIQNPRYQVTQFGKPVTLSCSQTLNHNVMYWYQQKSSQAPKLLFHYYDKDFNNEADTPDNFQSRRPNTSFCFLDIRSPGLGDTAMYLCATSRDRGGYGYTFGSGTRLTVV.

Worth noting for this clone: An end of the junction differs from the germline gene, which may be a read error. This sequence joins TRBV30 and TRBJ1-4; possibly TRBD1 for D (6 bases). The CDR3 length is 14 residues. Germline V gene lookup returns CDR1 GTSNPN and CDR2 SVGIG (reference sequence). CDR3 sequence reads: CAWREAGAKEKLFF. CDR3 in DNA: TGTGCCTGGAGAGAGGCAGGGGCTAAGGAAAAACTGTTTTTT.

This clone was counted between two and nine times. The chain uses TRBV7-2 and TRBJ1-1; 8 nucleotides agree with TRBD1. V shed 5 bases, J shed 4 bases, and the junction held 6 bases outside the gene matches. This CDR3 has 14 amino acids. Germline V CDR1 and CDR2: SGHTA, FQGNSA. CDR3 loop: CASSLQGAFTEAFF. DNA for the CDR3: TGTGCCAGCAGCCTTCAGGGGGCGTTCACTGAAGCTTTCTTT.

This clone was counted between two and nine times. The V gene is TRBV4-2, the J gene TRBJ2-1, with TRBD2 identical over 12 bases. Trimming at V came to 4 bases and at J to 4 bases, leaving 5 bases not matched to a gene. Germline V gene sequence: CDR1 LGHNA, CDR2 YNFKEQ. The CDR3 is 16 residues long. The CDR3 DNA reads as TGTGCCAGCAGCCCCCGGACTAGCGGGATGTACAATGAGCAGTTCTTC. Translated, it gives CASSPRTSGMYNEQFF.

The chain has TRBV5-4 and TRBJ1-4, with 7 bases aligning to TRBD1. With V trimmed by 1 base and J by 3 bases, 6 bases remained unmatched. CDR3 length: 16 residues. Germline V lookup: CDR1 SGHNT, CDR2 YYREEE (reference sequence). In nucleotides, the CDR3 is TGTGCCAGCAGCTTGAAGAAGGGGGCGGCTAATGAAAAACTGTTTTTT. As protein: CASSLKKGAANEKLFF.

The sample holds a few counts of this clone. The J gene is TRBJ1-2, the V gene TRBV30; D unclear. V was clipped by 0 bases and J by 8 bases, with 10 bases between them. Germline CDR1 is GTSNPN and CDR2 is SVGIG (reference sequence). This CDR3 spans 12 amino acids. Here the CDR3 DNA reads TGTGCCTGGAGTGTGGTTGGGAGCGGCTACACCTTC. Protein product: CAWSVVGSGYTF. Full variable domain (outside the CDR3, taken from reference TRBV30 and TRBJ1-2): SQTIHQWPATLVQPVGSPLSLECTVEGTSNPNLYWYRQAAGRGLQLLFYSVGIGQISSEVPQNLSASRPQDRQFILSSKKLLLSDSGFYLCAWSVVGSGYTFGSGTRLTVV.

CDR3 loop: CASSPLRLAGSTDTQYF. CDR3 DNA sequence: TGTGCCAGCAGCCCTCTTCGACTAGCGGGGTCCACAGATACGCAGTATTTT. The rearrangement links TRBV7-2 to TRBJ2-3; 11 bases match TRBD2. The junction had 9 bases not matched to a gene; V was cut back by 5 bases and J by 2 bases. The CDR3 spans 17 residues. Germline V gene data show CDR1 as SGHTA and CDR2 as FQGNSA.

The J gene is TRBJ1-1, the V gene TRBV29-1, with TRBD1 as a possible D gene (6 bases). Trimming took 3 bases from V and 3 from J, leaving 20 bases between them. The CDR3 runs to 16 residues. Germline assignment: CDR1 SQVTM and CDR2 ANQGSEA. The CDR3 sequence is CSVDNRRLTGYTEAFF. CDR3 DNA: TGCAGCGTTGATAACCGAAGACTGACAGGCTACACTGAAGCTTTCTTT.

Worth noting for this clone: Other DNA sequences in this sample translate to the same CDR3. The rearrangement uses TRBV18 and TRBJ1-5; D gene unclear. Germline V gene lookup returns CDR1 KGHSH and CDR2 LQKENI. The ends were cut back, 2 bases at V and 2 bases at J, with 4 bases in the middle. The CDR3 sequence is 13 residues long. The CDR3: CASSPTGNQPQHF. For the CDR3, the DNA is TGTGCCAGCTCACCAACGGGCAATCAGCCCCAGCATTTT. Full variable domain (rest looked up from reference TRBV18 and TRBJ1-5): NAGVMQNPRHLVRRRGQEARLRCSPMKGHSHVYWYRQLPEEGLKFMVYLQKENIIDESGMPKERFSAEFPKEGPSILRIQQVVRGDSAAYFCASSPTGNQPQHFGDGTRLSIL.

The chain carries TRBV30 and TRBJ2-1; a possible D gene is TRBD2 (5 bases). The CDR3 consists of 11 residues. Germline CDR1 GTSNPN, CDR2 SVGIG (reference sequence). V was clipped by 8 bases and J by 7 bases, with 12 bases between them. CDR3 loop: CAHSGYNEQFF. CDR3 DNA sequence: TGTGCCCACAGCGGATATAATGAGCAGTTCTTC. Complete variable domain (other parts from reference TRBV30 and TRBJ2-1): SQTIHQWPATLVQPVGSPLSLECTVEGTSNPNLYWYRQAAGRGLQLLFYSVGIGQISSEVPQNLSASRPQDRQFILSSKKLLLSDSGFYLCAHSGYNEQFFGPGTRLTVL.

This rearrangement joins TRBV7-2 to TRBJ2-7, with 7 positions matching TRBD1. The length of the CDR3 is 14 residues. J lost 5 bases, V lost 3 bases, and 7 bases had no gene match. Germline values: CDR1 SGHTA, CDR2 FQGNSA. As DNA, the CDR3 is TGTGCCAGCAGCTTGGGACAGCGAGTCCACGAGCAGTACTTC. Its protein is CASSLGQRVHEQYF.